A single sample is the source of the 13 T cell receptor beta chains below, sequenced in a study of neurological immune-mediated disorders (dated by TCRdb to the late 2010s). Library method: 5' RACE. The instrument was an Illumina HiSeq 2500. TCRdb applied fastp at Q25 and MiXCR to the public reads, then kept only in-frame beta chains. Here each entry gathers all rows of one CDR3 protein and keeps the most common genes and DNA. Recorded for this sample are approximately 70,000 distinct CDR3 sequences; 4.8% of them occurred a single time. The top ten clonotypes cover about 2.2% of the sample. The sample was PBMCs. These receptors were obtained from a woman in her seventies with multiple sclerosis.

This clonotype has ten or more counts. The J gene is TRBJ2-1, the V gene TRBV12-3 or TRBV12-4; no clear D gene. The V end lost 6 bases, the J end lost 7 bases, and 7 bases lay between the germline ends. The CDR3 contains 11 residues. The CDR3 is CASRTLNEQFF. The CDR3, as DNA: TGTGCCAGCAGAACCTTAAATGAGCAGTTCTTC.

The rearrangement links TRBV5-1 to TRBJ1-1; no firm D call. The ends were cut back, 2 bases at V and 2 bases at J, with 7 bases in the middle. CDR1 and CDR2 (germline): SGHRS, YFSETQ. The CDR3 has 13 residues. In DNA form, the CDR3 reads TGCGCCAGCAGCTTTGGAGATAACACTGAAGCTTTCTTT. Encoded protein: CASSFGDNTEAFF.

This clonotype was counted at least ten times. The chain joins TRBV4-1 to TRBJ2-1; D is undetermined. Trimming left V 4 bases short and J 7 bases short, with 11 bases between. The length of the CDR3 is 13 residues. Germline assignment: CDR1 MGHRA and CDR2 YSYEKL. CDR3 DNA sequence: TGCGCCAGCAGCCGCATCGTGGGTAATGAGCAGTTCTTC. This encodes CASSRIVGNEQFF.

This clonotype was counted ten times or more. The CDR3 region is CATSKDRGGNQPQHF. The CDR3 nucleotides read TGTGCCACCAGCAAAGACAGGGGTGGCAATCAGCCCCAGCATTTT. This rearrangement joins TRBV15 to TRBJ1-5, with 8 bases lining up with TRBD1. V trimming: 4 bases; J trimming: 2 bases; junction bases outside the gene matches: 4. In germline, CDR1 is LNHNV, CDR2 YYDKDF (reference sequence). This CDR3 has 15 residues.

The sample holds a few counts of this clonotype. V gene TRBV18 combines with J gene TRBJ2-2; D is perhaps TRBD1 (5 bases). This CDR3 spans 16 amino acids. The germline V gene encodes CDR1 KGHSH and CDR2 LQKENI. V was cut by 5 bases and J by 8 bases, with 21 bases left in between. CDR3 in amino acids: CASSYDSQPSKGELFF. As DNA, the CDR3 is TGTGCCAGCTCATACGACAGTCAACCCTCTAAGGGGGAGCTGTTTTTT.

This clonotype was seen at least ten times. V and J are TRBV7-6 and TRBJ2-7; the D call may be TRBD1 or TRBD2 (5 bases each). The CDR3 loop spans 13 amino acids. The ends were cut back, 0 bases at V and 5 bases at J, with 8 bases in the middle. Germline V gene lookup returns CDR1 SGHVS and CDR2 FNYEAQ. CDR3 sequence reads: CASSLARGDEQYF. DNA for the CDR3: TGTGCCAGCAGCTTAGCGCGAGGGGACGAGCAGTACTTC.

This clonotype was seen repeatedly, ten times or more. The chain couples TRBV20-1 to TRBJ2-4, with 12 bases matching TRBD2. V shed 6 bases, J shed 7 bases, and the junction held 7 bases outside the gene matches. The CDR3 is 14 residues long. CDR1 is DFQATT and CDR2 is SNEGSKA in the germline V gene (reference sequence). CDR3 DNA: TGCAGTGCCCCGACTAGCGGGAGTTTGAACATTCAGTACTTC. Translated: CSAPTSGSLNIQYF.

Many counts were recorded for this clonotype. The gene calls are TRBV29-1 and TRBJ1-3, with no clear D. The CDR3 totals 14 residues. Germline values: CDR1 SQVTM, CDR2 ANQGSEA. V shed 4 bases and J shed 0 bases, with 10 bases lying between them. The CDR3 nucleotides are TGCAGCGTTGCAGGTGGGAGCTCTGGAAACACCATATATTTT. It translates to CSVAGGSSGNTIYF.

This clonotype turned up a few times. A much larger clone sits a single nucleotide away, making a read error possible. The V call is TRBV20-1, the J call TRBJ2-7, with D perhaps matching TRBD1 (5 bases). This CDR3 has 15 amino acids. Germline CDR1 reads DFQATT; CDR2 reads SNEGSKA (reference sequence). Trimming removed 2 bases from V and 5 bases from J, with 19 bases in between. The CDR3 protein is CSARPHVSQVHEQYF. The CDR3 DNA is TGCAGTGCTAGACCTCACGTTTCACAGGTACACGAGCAGTACTTC.

This clonotype was detected ten times or more. The V gene is TRBV29-1, the J gene TRBJ1-5; a possible D gene is TRBD1 (6 bases). V lost 7 bases, J lost 4 bases, and 11 bases lay in between. This CDR3 region has 12 residues. Germline loops: CDR1 SQVTM, CDR2 ANQGSEA. CDR3 region: CSAGDINQPQHF. CDR3 nucleotide sequence: TGCAGCGCCGGGGACATTAATCAGCCCCAGCATTTT.

Ten or more counts support this clonotype. This chain connects TRBV13 to TRBJ1-2, with 8 bases fitting TRBD1. Germline V gives CDR1 PRHDT, CDR2 FYEKMQ (reference sequence). CDR3 length equals 14 residues. Losses at the gene ends were 5 bases for V and 7 bases for J; bases not matched to a gene: 9. CDR3 residues: CASSQGQGIRGYTF. Here the CDR3 DNA reads TGTGCCAGCAGCCAAGGACAGGGAATCCGTGGCTACACCTTC.

This clonotype showed up many times. This chain uses TRBV20-1 with TRBJ2-7; a weak D match, TRBD1 (6 bases). The CDR3 totals 15 residues. Between the trimmed V and J ends, which lost 0 bases and 0 bases, there was a span of 12 bases. CDR1 is DFQATT, CDR2 SNEGSKA, per germline (reference sequence). In DNA form, the CDR3 reads TGCAGTGCTAGAGACCGACAGGCAAGCTCCTACGAGCAGTACTTC. Its protein is CSARDRQASSYEQYF.

This clonotype was observed many times. The chain employs TRBV15 and TRBJ2-1; 13 nucleotides align to TRBD2. The CDR3 has 17 amino acids. Germline CDR1 is LNHNV and CDR2 is YYDKDF (reference sequence). With 2 bases clipped from V and 3 bases from J, the junction kept 4 bases outside the gene matches. For the CDR3, the DNA is TGTGCCACCAGCAGAAGGGGACTAGCGGGAATCTACAATGAGCAGTTCTTC. Amino acids: CATSRRGLAGIYNEQFF.